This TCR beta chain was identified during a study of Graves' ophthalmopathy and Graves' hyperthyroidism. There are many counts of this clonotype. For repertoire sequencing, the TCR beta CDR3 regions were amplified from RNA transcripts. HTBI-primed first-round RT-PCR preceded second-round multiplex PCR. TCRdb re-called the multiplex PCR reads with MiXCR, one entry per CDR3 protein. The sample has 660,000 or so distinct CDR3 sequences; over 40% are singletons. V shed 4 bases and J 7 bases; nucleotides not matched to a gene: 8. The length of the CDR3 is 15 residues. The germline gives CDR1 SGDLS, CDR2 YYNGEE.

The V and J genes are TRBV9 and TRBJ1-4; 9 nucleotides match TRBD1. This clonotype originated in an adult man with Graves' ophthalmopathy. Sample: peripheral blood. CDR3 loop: CASSLGGQGGEKLFF. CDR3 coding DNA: TGTGCCAGCAGCTTAGGGGGACAGGGTGGTGAAAAACTGTTTTTT.